The T cell receptor (beta chain) described here comes from a study of T cells after posttransplantation cyclophosphamide. The study's findings and limits: After PTCy, TRB diversity resembled that of CNI/methotrexate controls. Tissue-infiltrating T cells from skin or gut overlapped little with blood T cells.

This clone was detected ten times or more. Its antigen remains unknown. Cyclophosphamide on days +3 and +4 followed busulfan-fludarabine conditioning and a marrow graft. Measured with immunoSEQ multiplex PCR; TCRdb has only the in-frame clones, and not every one. The sample holds some 15,000 clones, and no clone turns up only once. The V and J ends lost 6 bases and 2 bases respectively, with 10 bases between them. Germline V CDR1 and CDR2: SEHNR, FQNEAQ (reference sequence). There are 13 residues in the CDR3. The rearrangement uses TRBV7-9 and TRBJ1-2; tentatively, D is TRBD1 (6 bases). Sample: PBMCs, taken after allogeneic stem cell transplant with posttransplant cyclophosphamide. This clonotype was sampled from a female patient aged 35 to 55 who received an allogeneic stem cell transplant from an unrelated donor, was CMV-positive, and had acute GVHD only. Some T cells may originate from the graft donor. CDR3 region: CASSQTGNYGYTF. The CDR3 nucleotides are TGTGCCAGCAGTCAAACAGGGAACTATGGCTACACCTTC. Full variable domain (rest looked up from reference TRBV7-9 and TRBJ1-2): DTGVSQNPRHKITKRGQNVTFRCDPISEHNRLYWYRQTLGQGPEFLTYFQNEAQLEKSRLLSDRFSAERPKGSFSTLEIQRTEQGDSAMYLCASSQTGNYGYTFGSGTRLTVV.